This T cell receptor (beta chain) originates from a study of T-cell reconstitution after alpha-beta-depleted transplantation in children. Study outcomes and limitations: Fresh T-cell production supplied most of the T-cell counts and diversity seen one year after transplant. Reportedly, only several hundred clones from non-depleted graft cells drove alpha-beta T-cell counts at about two months. For some patients, TCRbeta diversity was high at day 60 because of recipient T cells and thymic progenitors that survived.

The CDR3 has 13 amino acids. Per the germline V gene, CDR1 is SEHNR and CDR2 is FQNEAQ (reference sequence). With 6 bases clipped from V and 10 bases from J, the junction kept 8 bases outside the gene matches. As regards this clonotype: Its target is not known.

Preparation of the TCRbeta library used unique molecular identifiers. MiXCR was run by TCRdb on the PCR reads, yielding one entry per CDR3 protein. The sample has fewer than 400,000 distinct CDR3 sequences, over 20% seen once. This sequence joins TRBV7-9 and TRBJ2-1; 8 bases fit TRBD1. The sequencing here drew on PBMCs, mostly from graft donor cells, taken 180 days after TCRalphabeta/CD19-depleted stem cell transplant. This receptor was obtained from a male patient aged 10-17 years who had a stem cell transplant for acute lymphoblastic leukemia, so the T cells may come from the graft donor. CDR3 loop: CASRGWGQAEQFF. The CDR3 DNA reads as TGTGCCAGCAGGGGGTGGGGACAGGCCGAGCAGTTCTTC.